Listed below are T cell receptor beta chains from one sample, sequenced in a study of shared clonotypes between healthy human individuals. Sequencing was performed with immunoSEQ multiplex PCR; in TCRdb, only in-frame clones are kept and a portion is missing. The sample includes around 2,000,000 clones, 85% to 95% of them seen just once. The sample consisted of naive CD4+ T cells sorted from blood. The receptors stem from a man younger than 35 in good health. CDR3s include the opening cysteine and the closing phenylalanine or tryptophan. The D gene is left open where the match is weak. Clone size is shown for a subset of rows, as once, few, many or a class of expanded clone.

CASAGPYEQYF	TGTGCCAGCGCAGGTCCCTACGAGCAGTACTTC	11	TRBV28	-	TRBJ2-7	-
CASSPEARQVEAFF	TGTGCCAGCAGCCCCGAAGCCAGACAGGTTGAAGCTTTCTTT	14	TRBV7-9	-	TRBJ1-1	-
CATSGRGGSQSYEQYF	TGTGCCACCAGCGGACGGGGCGGGAGTCAATCCTACGAGCAGTACTTC	16	TRBV15	TRBD2	TRBJ2-7	-
CASSSRGVWSPLHF	TGTGCCAGCAGCTCTCGGGGGGTTTGGTCACCCCTCCACTTT	14	TRBV7-9	-	TRBJ1-6	-
CASTLRGGQETQYF	TGTGCCAGCACCCTTAGGGGGGGGCAAGAGACCCAGTACTTC	14	TRBV6-1	-	TRBJ2-5	-
CASSISRVSYEQYF	TGTGCCAGTAGCATCTCCCGTGTTTCCTACGAGCAGTACTTC	14	TRBV19	-	TRBJ2-7	-
CASSWTPDTQYF	TGCGCCAGCAGCTGGACTCCAGATACGCAGTATTTT	12	TRBV5-1	-	TRBJ2-3	-
CASSRESGIYGYTF	TGTGCCAGCAGCCGAGAGTCGGGGATCTATGGCTACACCTTC	14	TRBV7-8	-	TRBJ1-2	-
CASSATSGVPDTQYF	TGCGCCAGCAGCGCAACTAGCGGGGTACCAGATACGCAGTATTTT	15	TRBV5-1	TRBD2	TRBJ2-3	-
CASSVGRSTGQNTQYF	TGTGCCAGCAGCGTAGGTAGGTCGACAGGGCAAAATACGCAGTATTTT	16	TRBV9	TRBD1	TRBJ2-3	-
CASSPGRFTDTQYF	TGCGCCAGCAGCCCGGGACGGTTCACAGATACGCAGTATTTT	14	TRBV4-1	-	TRBJ2-3	-
CASRGGQLSYGYTF	TGTGCCAGCAGGGGCGGGCAGCTGAGCTATGGCTACACCTTC	14	TRBV28	-	TRBJ1-2	-
CAWSVGMNTEAFF	TGTGCCTGGAGTGTGGGGATGAACACTGAAGCTTTCTTT	13	TRBV30	-	TRBJ1-1	-
CASSLIGAVDTQYF	TGTGCCAGCAGTTTGATAGGGGCGGTGGATACGCAGTATTTT	14	TRBV28	-	TRBJ2-3	-
CASLRQGTDTQYF	TGTGCCAGCCTGCGACAGGGTACAGATACGCAGTATTTT	13	TRBV6-5	TRBD1	TRBJ2-3	-
CASRVLAGYEQYF	TGCGCCAGCAGGGTCCTTGCGGGCTACGAGCAGTACTTC	13	TRBV5-1	-	TRBJ2-7	-
CASSQSDSTPYEQYF	TGTGCCAGCAGCCAGTCGGACAGCACCCCTTACGAGCAGTACTTC	15	TRBV16	-	TRBJ2-7	-
CASQGAVNSPLHF	TGTGCCAGCCAGGGGGCCGTAAATTCACCCCTCCACTTT	13	TRBV2	TRBD1	TRBJ1-6	-
CASSPQTLAKNIQYF	TGTGCCAGCAGTCCTCAGACCCTAGCCAAAAACATTCAGTACTTC	15	TRBV6-5	-	TRBJ2-4	-
CASSGTGTGYGYTF	TGTGCCAGCAGTGGCACAGGGACCGGCTATGGCTACACCTTC	14	TRBV2	-	TRBJ1-2	-
CASYRHPRLPF	TGTGCCTCCTATAGGCATCCCAGGCTACCCTTT	11	TRBV30	-	TRBJ1-1	-
CAAGGGNQPQHF	TGTGCCGCCGGGGGGGGGAATCAGCCCCAGCATTTT	12	TRBV6-5	-	TRBJ1-5	once
CASSPREGQVNEKLFF	TGTGCCAGCTCACCCCGGGAGGGCCAAGTTAATGAAAAACTGTTTTTT	16	TRBV18	-	TRBJ1-4	-
CASSIPGQSYEQYF	TGTGCCAGTAGTATCCCGGGACAGTCCTACGAGCAGTACTTC	14	TRBV19	TRBD1	TRBJ2-7	-
CAWDRSSGNTIYF	TGTGCCTGGGACAGGAGCTCTGGAAACACCATATATTTT	13	TRBV30	-	TRBJ1-3	few
CASRSSDRRYGYTF	TGTGCCAGCAGAAGCTCGGACAGGCGTTATGGCTACACCTTC	14	TRBV6-6	TRBD1	TRBJ1-2	-
CASSPPSGISYEQYF	TGTGCCAGCTCACCACCGAGCGGCATCTCCTACGAGCAGTACTTC	15	TRBV18	-	TRBJ2-7	-
CAIRGHSNQPQHF	TGTGCCATCAGGGGACACTCTAATCAGCCCCAGCATTTT	13	TRBV10-3	-	TRBJ1-5	-
CASSQEGGAPGDTQYF	TGCGCCAGCAGCCAAGAGGGCGGGGCCCCCGGAGATACGCAGTATTTT	16	TRBV4-1	-	TRBJ2-3	once
CASSYRAEQFF	TGTGCCAGCAGCTACAGGGCTGAGCAGTTCTTC	11	TRBV6-5	-	TRBJ2-1	-
CASSVAGQGAGGNTIYF	TGTGCCAGCAGCGTAGCGGGACAGGGGGCAGGTGGAAACACCATATATTTT	17	TRBV9	TRBD1	TRBJ1-3	-
CASSAPGQGNTIYF	TGTGCCAGCAGTGCGCCGGGACAGGGAAACACCATATATTTT	14	TRBV6-1	TRBD1	TRBJ1-3	-
CASSLGVAGDTQYF	TGTGCCAGCAGCCTCGGGGTAGCGGGAGATACGCAGTATTTT	14	TRBV7-9	TRBD2	TRBJ2-3	-
CASSFGGEYYEQYF	TGTGCCAGCAGCTTCGGGGGAGAATACTACGAGCAGTACTTC	14	TRBV7-9	-	TRBJ2-7	-
CASRTQPNTGELFF	TGCGCCAGCAGGACCCAACCGAACACCGGGGAGCTGTTTTTT	14	TRBV5-1	-	TRBJ2-2	-
CASSRYRESSYEQYF	TGTGCCAGCAGTCGATACAGGGAGAGCTCCTACGAGCAGTACTTC	15	TRBV6-5	-	TRBJ2-7	-
CSVSAGAAYEQYF	TGCAGCGTTTCCGCAGGGGCCGCCTACGAGCAGTACTTC	13	TRBV29-1	-	TRBJ2-7	-
CASGNRVTEAFF	TGTGCCAGCGGGAATCGGGTGACTGAAGCTTTCTTT	12	TRBV2	-	TRBJ1-1	-
CASSLDRRLSYEQYF	TGCGCCAGCAGCCTGGACAGGCGCCTCTCCTACGAGCAGTACTTC	15	TRBV5-1	TRBD1	TRBJ2-7	once
CASERQGFEQYF	TGTGCTAGTGAAAGACAGGGATTCGAGCAGTACTTC	12	TRBV12-5	TRBD1	TRBJ2-7	-
CAISAGSDTQYF	TGTGCCATCAGTGCGGGCTCGGATACGCAGTATTTT	12	TRBV10-3	-	TRBJ2-3	-
CASSEWGRSSYEQYF	TGTGCCAGCAGTGAATGGGGTAGGAGCTCCTACGAGCAGTACTTC	15	TRBV6-1	-	TRBJ2-7	-
CASSLVDPTGADEQYF	TGCGCCAGCAGCTTGGTTGACCCGACGGGAGCTGACGAGCAGTACTTC	16	TRBV5-1	-	TRBJ2-7	-
CASSFLGQRPPNYGYTF	TGTGCCAGCAGTTTCTTGGGACAGCGCCCCCCAAACTATGGCTACACCTTC	17	TRBV28	TRBD1	TRBJ1-2	-
CASGKGGGTDTQYF	TGTGCCAGCGGCAAGGGCGGGGGGACAGATACGCAGTATTTT	14	TRBV28	TRBD2	TRBJ2-3	-
CASSSGHRREEQYF	TGTGCCAGCAGCTCGGGACACCGAAGGGAGGAGCAGTACTTC	14	TRBV7-2	-	TRBJ2-7	-
CASSSRLAASYEQYF	TGTGCCAGCAGTTCTCGACTAGCGGCCTCCTACGAGCAGTACTTC	15	TRBV27	TRBD2	TRBJ2-7	-
CASRKADRGTEAFF	TGTGCCAGCAGGAAGGCGGACAGGGGCACTGAAGCTTTCTTT	14	TRBV2	TRBD1	TRBJ1-1	-
CASRESISGPSRTQYF	TGCGCCAGCAGGGAATCGATTAGCGGGCCCTCCAGGACCCAGTACTTC	16	TRBV10-1	TRBD2	TRBJ2-5	-
CSVVPGGNTEAFF	TGCAGCGTTGTTCCGGGGGGGAACACTGAAGCTTTCTTT	13	TRBV29-1	-	TRBJ1-1	once
CASSLELAGGTGEQYF	TGTGCTAGCAGCTTAGAACTAGCGGGAGGGACAGGCGAGCAGTACTTC	16	TRBV7-7	TRBD2	TRBJ2-7	-
CSVPGKQANYGYTF	TGCAGCGTTCCAGGGAAACAGGCTAACTATGGCTACACCTTC	14	TRBV29-1	-	TRBJ1-2	-
CASSLFPGAYEQYF	TGTGCCAGCAGTTTATTTCCGGGAGCCTACGAGCAGTACTTC	14	TRBV27	-	TRBJ2-7	-
CASSDVGRGHTGELFF	TGTGCCAGCAGTGACGTCGGAAGGGGGCACACCGGGGAGCTGTTTTTT	16	TRBV25-1	TRBD1	TRBJ2-2	-
CASSLGREVGIQYF	TGTGCCAGCAGCTTAGGCAGGGAAGTGGGCATTCAGTACTTC	14	TRBV11-2	-	TRBJ2-4	-